This T cell receptor beta chain was documented in a study of T cells in Graves' hyperthyroidism and ophthalmopathy. Points from the study as a whole: Blood also contained most expanded thyroid clonotypes above 0.001. A model using 13 V-J features told ophthalmopathy apart from stable hyperthyroidism.

This CDR3 has 9 amino acids. With 6 bases removed from V and 13 bases from J, the gap between germline ends came to 9 bases. This clonotype came up many times. What it binds is unknown. The study left out patients who had uncontrolled infection, other autoimmune disease, pregnancy or lactation. Amplification of TCR beta CDR3 regions used RNA as the template. HTBI primers drove first-round RT-PCR of the TCR CDR3. In TCRdb, the multiplex PCR reads were re-called with MiXCR into one record per CDR3 protein. This repertoire shows hundreds of thousands of distinct CDR3 sequences, roughly 46% found once; its top ten account for 8.2%.

The receptor's source is a woman aged 18-29 years with Graves' hyperthyroidism. The material sequenced was peripheral blood or thyroid tissue (not recorded which). V is TRBV12-3 or TRBV12-4 and J is TRBJ1-2, with D uncertain. DNA of the CDR3: TGTGCCAGCAGCCCTATGCGCACCTTC. Its protein is CASSPMRTF.